Listed below are T cell receptor beta chains from one sample, sequenced in a study of blood T cells in healthy people across ages. TCRdb reprocessed the 5' RACE reads via MiXCR and lists one record per CDR3 protein. This table has some 800,000 distinct CDR3 sequences, 40% to 50% appearing once. Sequenced sample: blood. Source of these receptors: a man in his sixties in good health. Both conserved end residues are part of each CDR3. D genes are given only for firm matches. Some rows have no size entry. The others give once, few or many, or a class for an expanded clone.

j_call	clone_size	d_call	v_call	cdr3_aa	cdr3_nt
TRBJ2-3	once	-	TRBV20-1	CSARQRRSTDTQYF	TGCAGTGCTCGACAGCGTCGAAGCACAGATACGCAGTATTTT
TRBJ2-5	-	-	TRBV12-3/TRBV12-4	CASSLVQRTQYF	TGTGCCAGCAGTTTAGTTCAGCGGACCCAGTACTTC
TRBJ2-3	-	TRBD1	TRBV7-8	CASSLARGQVITDTQYF	TGTGCCAGCAGCTTAGCTAGGGGACAGGTGATCACAGATACGCAGTATTTT
TRBJ1-2	-	-	TRBV20-1	CSARSGRGYTF	TGCAGTGCTAGATCAGGGAGGGGCTACACCTTC
TRBJ2-5	-	-	TRBV7-9	CASSLGDHRNEQYF	TGTGCCAGCAGCTTAGGGGACCACAGAAATGAGCAGTACTTC
TRBJ1-2	-	TRBD1	TRBV6-5	CASSYDDRAAYGYTF	TGTGCCAGCAGTTACGACGACAGGGCCGCGTATGGTTACACCTTC
TRBJ2-7	-	TRBD1	TRBV7-4	CASSWGQGPLYYEQYF	TGTGCCAGCAGCTGGGGACAGGGCCCTCTGTACTACGAGCAGTACTTC
TRBJ2-5	-	-	TRBV20-1	CSARPGPPGETQYF	TGCAGTGCTAGACCGGGACCGCCCGGGGAGACCCAGTACTTC
TRBJ2-7	-	-	TRBV9	CASSPRGGVLYEQYF	TGTGCCAGCAGCCCCCGTGGGGGCGTCCTATACGAGCAGTACTTC
TRBJ2-3	-	TRBD1	TRBV30	CAWSVTGSFADTQYF	TGTGCCTGGAGTGTGACAGGGAGCTTCGCAGATACGCAGTATTTT
TRBJ1-2	-	-	TRBV20-1	CSALPRGRRVSYTF	TGCAGTGCCCTCCCCCGGGGGCGGAGAGTTAGCTACACCTTC
TRBJ2-1	-	TRBD2	TRBV20-1	CSANEPGLGRWEFF	TGCAGTGCTAACGAACCGGGACTAGGGCGCTGGGAGTTCTTC
TRBJ2-1	-	TRBD2	TRBV5-1	CASSNARAGGPDEQFF	TGCGCCAGCAGCAATGCTCGGGCGGGGGGGCCCGATGAGCAGTTCTTC
TRBJ2-3	-	TRBD1	TRBV29-1	CSAEPPGQGIDTQYF	TGCAGCGCTGAACCCCCGGGACAGGGGATAGATACGCAGTATTTT
TRBJ2-3	-	-	TRBV9	CASSVVGGGLDTQYF	TGTGCCAGCAGCGTAGTAGGCGGTGGATTAGATACGCAGTATTTT
TRBJ2-1	-	-	TRBV6-1	CASSTRKLWEKVDEQFF	TGTGCCAGCAGCACCCGTAAATTGTGGGAGAAAGTCGATGAGCAGTTCTTC
TRBJ2-7	-	TRBD1	TRBV20-1	CSAMTGASYEQYF	TGCAGTGCTATGACAGGGGCTTCATACGAGCAGTACTTC
TRBJ2-3	many	TRBD2	TRBV29-1	CSFGEGTDTQYF	TGCAGCTTTGGGGAGGGTACAGATACGCAGTATTTT
TRBJ1-1	-	TRBD1	TRBV3-1	CASSQGRGSAGAFF	TGTGCCAGCAGCCAAGGCAGGGGGTCGGCTGGAGCTTTCTTT
TRBJ2-1	few	TRBD1	TRBV3-1	CASRLTGGSYNEQFF	TGTGCCAGCAGACTAACAGGGGGTTCCTACAATGAGCAGTTCTTC
TRBJ2-7	many	TRBD1	TRBV7-2	CASSPWTGGSYEQYF	TGTGCCAGCAGCCCTTGGACAGGGGGCTCGTATGAGCAGTACTTC
TRBJ1-6	few	TRBD1	TRBV25-1	CASSGQGSSYNSPLHF	TGTGCCAGCAGTGGACAGGGGAGCTCCTATAATTCACCCCTCCACTTT
TRBJ1-2	-	-	TRBV29-1	CSVESADEGAYGYTF	TGCAGCGTTGAATCTGCAGATGAGGGAGCCTATGGCTACACCTTC
TRBJ2-6	-	-	TRBV11-2	CASSPEGKGKISGANVLTF	TGTGCCAGCAGCCCAGAAGGTAAAGGGAAAATCTCTGGGGCCAACGTCCTGACTTTC